Described below is a single T cell receptor (beta chain) sequence and its context. Its matching antigen is unknown. This entry comes from a study of metastatic and nonmetastatic thyroid tumors. About the research overall: Across peripheral blood and tumor or nodule tissue samples taken from malignant and benign thyroid patients, the repertoires were compared with one another. Notes on the study in general: Within blood and tumor, benign nodules reportedly had significantly lower TCR beta diversity than malignant thyroid tumors did.

Trimming took off 0 bases at V and 2 bases at J, with 30 bases between the two ends. Germline V gene lookup returns CDR1 LGHNA and CDR2 YNFKEQ. The CDR3 consists of 22 residues. Original processing methods: A papillary thyroid cancer distant-metastasis classifier was built from CDR3 differences across clinicopathological groups. TCRdb re-called the PCR reads with MiXCR. The V and J calls shown here were made by TCRdb, not taken from the authors' results. Among about 39,000 clones listed, about a sixth were seen once. Every patient underwent thyroid surgery untreated. The rearrangement links TRBV4-2 to TRBJ2-3; TRBD1 is a possible D gene (6 bases). Sample: blood. This TCR was recovered from a female donor with papillary thyroid cancer or a benign thyroid nodule (not recorded which). Some clones in this sample may be carry-over from other donors' samples. CDR3 sequence reads: CASSQDAGYGDFGGTLTDTQYF. As DNA, the CDR3 is TGTGCCAGCAGCCAAGACGCGGGTTATGGCGACTTTGGGGGCACTCTCACAGATACGCAGTATTTT.